This T cell receptor beta chain was recorded in a study of cytomegalovirus exposure and HLA in healthy donors. Whole-study context: Of 300 to 500 genotyped donors, roughly 81% clustered with self-reported Caucasian donors.

Findings of the study overall: A prior analysis recorded that most TCR beta V segments were productive about 87% or about 30% of the time. Relative to the approximately 700-donor mean, N-insertions were reportedly fewer in an Asian-associated ancestry cluster in a later analysis.

On this clone: Its antigen is as yet unknown.

This PCR relied on a set of 60 Vbeta primers and 13 Jbeta primers. Per the original methods: Unique TCR beta chains totaled around 86 million in a later count, with around 12 million of them shared. The assay was immunoSEQ multiplex PCR, and TCRdb's table has in-frame clones only and misses some. V and J calls and clone size follow that table, whereas D and trimming were derived from the DNA. Found here are around 160,000 clones, around 78% of them singletons; the top ten hold 0.9% to 1.1%. The CDR3 covers 11 residues. V lost 11 bases and J 3 bases, leaving 11 bases between the germline ends. Per germline, CDR1 MGHDK and CDR2 SYGVNS.

The chain uses TRBV25-1 and TRBJ2-7; no clear D gene. Specimen: PBMCs. This clonotype originated in a woman aged 40 to 55 in good health and CMV-seronegative. CDR3 protein: CASGYGYEQYF. The CDR3, as DNA: TGTGCCTCAGGATACGGCTACGAGCAGTACTTC.